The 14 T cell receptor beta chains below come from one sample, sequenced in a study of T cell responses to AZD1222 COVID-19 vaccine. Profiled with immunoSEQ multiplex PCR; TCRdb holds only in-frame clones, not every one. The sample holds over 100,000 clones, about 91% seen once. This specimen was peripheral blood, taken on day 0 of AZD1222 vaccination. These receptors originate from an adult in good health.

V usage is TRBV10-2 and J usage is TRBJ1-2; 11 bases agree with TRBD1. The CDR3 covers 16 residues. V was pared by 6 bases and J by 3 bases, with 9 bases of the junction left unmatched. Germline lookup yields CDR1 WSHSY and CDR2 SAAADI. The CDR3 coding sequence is TGCGCCAGCAGGGGCCGCCCGGGACAGGGGGACTATGGCTACACCTTC. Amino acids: CASRGRPGQGDYGYTF.

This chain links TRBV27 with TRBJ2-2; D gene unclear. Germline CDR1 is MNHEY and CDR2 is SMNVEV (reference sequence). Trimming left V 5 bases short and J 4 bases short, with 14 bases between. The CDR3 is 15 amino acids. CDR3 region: CASSPRTRSTGELFF. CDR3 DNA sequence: TGTGCCAGCAGTCCCCGGACCCGGAGCACCGGGGAGCTGTTTTTT.

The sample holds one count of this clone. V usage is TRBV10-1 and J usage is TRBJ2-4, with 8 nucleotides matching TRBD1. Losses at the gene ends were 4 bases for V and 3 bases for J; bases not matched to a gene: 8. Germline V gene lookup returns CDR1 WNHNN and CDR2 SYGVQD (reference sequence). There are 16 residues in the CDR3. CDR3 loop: CASSADRGMGKNIQYF. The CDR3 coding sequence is TGCGCCAGCAGTGCTGACAGGGGAATGGGCAAAAACATTCAGTACTTC.

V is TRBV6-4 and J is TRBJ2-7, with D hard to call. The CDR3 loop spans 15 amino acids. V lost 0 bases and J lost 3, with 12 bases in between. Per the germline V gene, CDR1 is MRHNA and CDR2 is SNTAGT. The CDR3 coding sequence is TGTGCCAGCAGTGACTCAAGGGTGGGCGTCTACGAGCAGTACTTC. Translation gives CASSDSRVGVYEQYF.

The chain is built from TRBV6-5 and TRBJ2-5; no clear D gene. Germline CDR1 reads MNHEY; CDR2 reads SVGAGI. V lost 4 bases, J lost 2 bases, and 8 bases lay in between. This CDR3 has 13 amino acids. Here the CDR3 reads CASSFTEQETQYF. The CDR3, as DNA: TGTGCCAGCAGTTTTACGGAGCAAGAGACCCAGTACTTC.

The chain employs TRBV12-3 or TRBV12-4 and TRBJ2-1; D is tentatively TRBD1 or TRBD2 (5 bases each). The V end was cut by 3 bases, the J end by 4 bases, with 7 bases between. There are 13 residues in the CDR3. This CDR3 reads CASSLGRYNEQFF. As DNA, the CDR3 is TGTGCCAGCAGTTTGGGACGGTACAATGAGCAGTTCTTC.

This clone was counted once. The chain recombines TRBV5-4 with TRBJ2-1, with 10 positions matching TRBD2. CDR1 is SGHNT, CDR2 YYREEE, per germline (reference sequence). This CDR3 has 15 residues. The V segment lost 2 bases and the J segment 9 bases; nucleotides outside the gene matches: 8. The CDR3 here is CASSFLAGVRREQFF. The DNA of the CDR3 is TGTGCCAGCAGCTTTCTAGCGGGAGTAAGGCGTGAGCAGTTCTTC.

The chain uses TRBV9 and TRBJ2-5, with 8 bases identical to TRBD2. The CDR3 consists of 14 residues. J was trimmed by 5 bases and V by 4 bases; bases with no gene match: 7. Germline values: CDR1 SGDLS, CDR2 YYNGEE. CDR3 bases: TGTGCCAGCAGCCACCTCGCGGGGGGCGAGACCCAGTACTTC. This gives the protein CASSHLAGGETQYF.

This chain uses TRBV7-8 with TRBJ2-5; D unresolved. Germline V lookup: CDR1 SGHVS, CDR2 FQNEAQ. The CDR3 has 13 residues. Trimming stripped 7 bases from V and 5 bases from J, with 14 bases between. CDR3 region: CASTDRSAETQYF. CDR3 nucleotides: TGTGCCAGCACGGATCGGAGCGCGGAGACCCAGTACTTC.

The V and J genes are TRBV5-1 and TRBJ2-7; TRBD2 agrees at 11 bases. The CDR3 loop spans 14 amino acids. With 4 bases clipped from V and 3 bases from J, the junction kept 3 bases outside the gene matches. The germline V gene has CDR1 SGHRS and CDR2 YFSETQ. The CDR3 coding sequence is TGCGCCAGCAGCATCCTAGCGGGGGGCTACGAGCAGTACTTC. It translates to CASSILAGGYEQYF.

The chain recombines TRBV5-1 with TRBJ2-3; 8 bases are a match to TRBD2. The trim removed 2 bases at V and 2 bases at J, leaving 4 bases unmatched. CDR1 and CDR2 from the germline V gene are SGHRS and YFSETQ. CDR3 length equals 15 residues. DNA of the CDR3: TGCGCCAGCAGCTTATCCGGGGGGGACACAGATACGCAGTATTTT. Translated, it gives CASSLSGGDTDTQYF.

CDR3 nucleotides: TGCAGCGTTGGTACCTTGGGGACTGAAGCTTTCTTT. Protein product: CSVGTLGTEAFF. This rearrangement joins TRBV29-1 to TRBJ1-1; no clear D. The CDR3 spans 12 residues. Per the germline V gene, CDR1 is SQVTM and CDR2 is ANQGSEA. The V gene lost 4 bases and the J gene lost 5 bases, with 11 bases spanning the gap. Supplemented by reference TRBV29-1 and TRBJ1-1, the full variable domain reads SAVISQKPSRDICQRGTSLTIQCQVDSQVTMMFWYRQQPGQSLTLIATANQGSEATYESGFVIDKFPISRPNLTFSTLTVSNMSPEDSSIYLCSVGTLGTEAFFGQGTRLTVV.

The CDR3 bases are TGTGCCAGCAGCGAACGGACTGGCGGCAATGGCTACACCTTC. Translating gives CASSERTGGNGYTF. The chain joins TRBV7-8 to TRBJ1-2, with D unresolved. The CDR3 contains 14 residues. CDR1 and CDR2 (germline): SGHVS, FQNEAQ. The V and J ends lost 5 bases and 6 bases respectively, with 16 bases between them. The entire variable domain, with the rest obtained from reference TRBV7-8 and TRBJ1-2, is as follows: GAGVSQSPRYKVAKRGQDVALRCDPISGHVSLFWYQQALGQGPEFLTYFQNEAQLDKSGLPSDRFFAERPEGSVSTLKIQRTQQEDSAVYLCASSERTGGNGYTFGSGTRLTVV.

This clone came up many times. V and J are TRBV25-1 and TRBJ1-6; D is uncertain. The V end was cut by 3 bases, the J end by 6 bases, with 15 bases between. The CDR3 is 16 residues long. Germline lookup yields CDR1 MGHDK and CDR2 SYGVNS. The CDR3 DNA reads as TGTGCCAGCAGTGACCCACTTCAGCGAGCTAATTCACCCCTCCACTTT. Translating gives CASSDPLQRANSPLHF. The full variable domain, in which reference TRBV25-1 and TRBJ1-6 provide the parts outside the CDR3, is EADIYQTPRYLVIGTGKKITLECSQTMGHDKMYWYQQDPGMELHLIHYSYGVNSTEKGDLSSESTVSRIRTEHFPLTLESARPSHTSQYLCASSDPLQRANSPLHFGNGTRLTVT.